The 23 T cell receptor beta chains given below trace back to one sample, sequenced in a study of blood T cells in healthy people across ages. A second PCR of about 7 to 12 cycles used a sample-barcoded 5' primer and a J-beta primer mix. Each CDR3 protein gets one entry after TCRdb re-called the 5' RACE reads with MiXCR. The table has 550,000 to 600,000 distinct CDR3 sequences, 25% to 30% seen once. The sample consisted of blood. The receptors shown here come from a woman between 70 and 85 years old in good health.

The chain combines TRBV6-6 with TRBJ1-5; D unclear. The V gene lost 5 bases and the J gene lost 7 bases, with 15 bases spanning the gap. Looked up from germline, CDR1 is MNHNY and CDR2 is SVGAGI (reference sequence). This CDR3 contains 14 residues. The CDR3 nucleotides are TGTGCCAGCAGTCAAAGGACTTCTGGGCAGCCCCAGCATTTT. Encoded protein: CASSQRTSGQPQHF.

This chain links TRBV12-3 or TRBV12-4 with TRBJ2-1, with D perhaps being TRBD1 or TRBD2 (5 bases each). Trimming removed 6 bases at V and 4 bases at J, with 10 bases between. The CDR3 has 13 residues. CDR3 DNA sequence: TGTGCCAGCAGCCGGGGCTTTTACAATGAGCAGTTCTTC. Protein product: CASSRGFYNEQFF.

This clonotype was seen only a few times. The chain has TRBV7-2 and TRBJ2-7, with 8 bases that match TRBD2. With the DNA end fitting TRBJ2-5 better, the J assignment may be wrong. CDR1 SGHTA and CDR2 FQGNSA come from the germline V gene. The CDR3 is 14 residues long. The CDR3 DNA reads TGTGCCAGCAGCAGGCGGGGGGCCGCAGAGACCCAGTACTTC. Amino acids: CASSRRGAAETQYF.

This rearrangement joins TRBV20-1 to TRBJ2-5; D is perhaps TRBD1 or TRBD2 (5 bases each). From germline, CDR1 is DFQATT and CDR2 SNEGSKA (reference sequence). V shed 7 bases and J shed 1 base, with 13 bases lying between them. The CDR3 contains 13 residues. The CDR3 nucleotides read TGCAGTGGCGCCGGGACCCCCCAAGAGACCCAGTACTTC. Protein: CSGAGTPQETQYF.

This clonotype appeared a few times. The chain uses TRBV5-1 and TRBJ2-5, with a tentative D call TRBD1 (5 bases). Trimming cost V 4 bases and J 5 bases, with 15 bases left between them. This CDR3 contains 14 residues. Germline V gene sequence: CDR1 SGHRS, CDR2 YFSETQ. CDR3 nucleotides: TGCGCCAGCAGCCAAATGGGGCCTACGGAGACCCAGTACTTC. The encoded protein is CASSQMGPTETQYF.

This clonotype was counted only a few times. Written as DNA, the CDR3 is TGTGCCAGCAGCTACCTGACAGGGATTGTTACGGATACGCAGCATTTT. Amino acid sequence: CASSYLTGIVTDTQHF. The chain uses TRBV7-9 and TRBJ2-3; TRBD1 agrees at 7 bases. The better agreement between TRBJ1-5 and the DNA end casts doubt on the J call. The CDR3 consists of 16 residues. Germline CDR1 is SEHNR and CDR2 is FQNEAQ (reference sequence).

CDR3 sequence reads: CASRWDQNEKLFF. CDR3 sequence (DNA): TGCGCCAGCAGGTGGGACCAAAATGAAAAACTGTTTTTT. V gene TRBV5-1 combines with J gene TRBJ1-4, with D maybe TRBD1 (5 bases). The CDR3 is 13 amino acids. V lost 5 bases and J 5 bases, leaving 10 bases between the germline ends. Germline values: CDR1 SGHRS, CDR2 YFSETQ.

A few counts support this clonotype. J is TRBJ2-2 and V is TRBV4-3; 11 bases line up with TRBD2. The CDR3 runs to 17 residues. V shed 0 bases, J shed 0 bases, and the junction held 0 bases outside the gene matches. Germline lookup yields CDR1 LGHNA and CDR2 YSLEER. CDR3 DNA: TGCGCCAGCAGCCAAGAGGGACTAGCGGCGAACACCGGGGAGCTGTTTTTT. It yields the protein CASSQEGLAANTGELFF.

The V gene is TRBV9, the J gene TRBJ1-5; D gene unclear. The CDR3 spans 11 residues. The germline CDR1 and CDR2 sequences are SGDLS and YYNGEE. Trimming removed 4 bases from V and 9 bases from J, with 8 bases in between. The CDR3 sequence is CASSSGGPQHF. In DNA form, the CDR3 reads TGTGCCAGCAGCTCCGGCGGGCCCCAGCATTTT.

The sample holds a few counts of this clonotype. The V and J genes are TRBV4-3 and TRBJ2-6, with 9 bases fitting TRBD2. In germline, CDR1 is LGHNA, CDR2 YSLEER. CDR3 length equals 19 residues. Trimming at V came to 4 bases and at J to 1 base, leaving 11 bases not matched to a gene. CDR3 DNA sequence: TGCGCCAGCAGCCTAAGGGGTTCGAGCGGGGGGTCTGGGGCCAACGTCCTGACTTTC. Translating it yields CASSLRGSSGGSGANVLTF.

The V and J genes are TRBV12-3 or TRBV12-4 and TRBJ2-3, with TRBD1 matching 10 bases. V was pared by 1 base and J by 4 bases, with 2 bases of the junction left unmatched. The length of the CDR3 is 15 residues. DNA of the CDR3: TGTGCCAGCAGTTTAGTGACAGGGGGCGCAGATACGCAGTATTTT. Its translation: CASSLVTGGADTQYF.

A few counts support this clonotype. The genes are TRBV27 and TRBJ2-7; D is perhaps TRBD2 (5 bases). The CDR3 spans 11 residues. Trimming cost V 7 bases and J 7 bases, with 11 bases left between them. Germline V CDR1 and CDR2: MNHEY, SMNVEV (reference sequence). CDR3 sequence reads: CASKGLGEQYF. The CDR3 DNA reads as TGTGCCAGCAAAGGACTGGGAGAGCAGTACTTC.

Only a few counts were recorded for this clonotype. This chain links TRBV20-1 with TRBJ1-2; TRBD1 matches 8 bases. This CDR3 has 14 residues. The germline V gene encodes CDR1 DFQATT and CDR2 SNEGSKA (reference sequence). CDR3 residues: CGARVGQGNYGYTF. CDR3 DNA sequence: TGCGGCGCTAGAGTCGGACAGGGCAACTATGGCTACACCTTC.

This clonotype was seen only a few times. An end of the junction does not agree with germline; a read error may underlie this. The chain couples TRBV20-1 to TRBJ1-2; 11 bases line up with TRBD1. Germline V CDR1 and CDR2: DFQATT, SNEGSKA (reference sequence). CDR3 length equals 14 residues. The CDR3 DNA reads TGCAGTGCTAGCCGGGACAGGGGGTCCTATAGCTACACCTTC. Translation gives CSASRDRGSYSYTF.

The V and J genes are TRBV20-1 and TRBJ1-1, with TRBD1 identical over 9 bases. The germline gives CDR1 DFQATT, CDR2 SNEGSKA (reference sequence). The length of the CDR3 is 16 residues. Germline trimming cut 5 bases from V and 0 bases from J; bases unmatched to any gene: 10. CDR3 coding DNA: TGCAGTGCTCCCCGAGGACAGGGGCGCGTGAACACTGAAGCTTTCTTT. It is translated as CSAPRGQGRVNTEAFF.

Here the CDR3 reads CASGGLAEETQYF. The CDR3 nucleotides are TGTGCCAGTGGGGGACTAGCGGAAGAGACCCAGTACTTC. The V call is TRBV7-9, the J call TRBJ2-5; the match to TRBD2 covers 11 bases. The CDR3 totals 13 residues. V shed 9 bases, J shed 3 bases, and the junction held 3 bases outside the gene matches. Germline-derived CDR1 and CDR2 are SEHNR and FQNEAQ (reference sequence).

The chain has TRBV6-6 and TRBJ1-2, with TRBD1 identical over 8 bases. The CDR3 loop spans 14 amino acids. After removal of 2 bases from V and 8 bases from J, the junction contained 7 bases not matched to a gene. Germline assignment: CDR1 MNHNY and CDR2 SVGAGI (reference sequence). CDR3 sequence (DNA): TGTGCCAGCAGTTACGGGCAGGGGGCGCGGGGCTACACCTTC. It encodes CASSYGQGARGYTF.

This clonotype was seen more than once but under ten times. V is TRBV7-2 and J is TRBJ1-1; 8 positions match TRBD1. The CDR3 extends over 15 amino acids. Germline CDR1 SGHTA, CDR2 FQGNSA. V dropped 5 bases and J dropped 0; count of bases not matched to a gene: 5. CDR3 bases: TGTGCCAGCAGCACGCGACAGGGGATGAACACTGAAGCTTTCTTT. Translation gives CASSTRQGMNTEAFF.

This clonotype came up many times. This chain connects TRBV29-1 to TRBJ2-5; D ambiguous. This CDR3 contains 13 residues. CDR1 and CDR2 (germline): SQVTM, ANQGSEA. The V and J ends lost 3 bases and 5 bases respectively, with 13 bases between them. The CDR3 loop is CSVDPDMAETQYF. The CDR3 DNA reads TGCAGCGTTGATCCCGACATGGCTGAGACCCAGTACTTC.

There are a few counts of this clonotype. This sequence joins TRBV5-1 and TRBJ2-5; TRBD1 matches 7 bases. Trimming at V came to 3 bases and at J to 5 bases, leaving 4 bases not matched to a gene. CDR3 length: 13 amino acids. Germline loops: CDR1 SGHRS, CDR2 YFSETQ. Here the CDR3 reads CASSSTGLETQYF. Here the CDR3 DNA reads TGCGCCAGCAGCTCGACAGGGTTGGAGACCCAGTACTTC. Full variable domain (remainder filled in from reference TRBV5-1 and TRBJ2-5): KAGVTQTPRYLIKTRGQQVTLSCSPISGHRSVSWYQQTPGQGLQFLFEYFSETQRNKGNFPGRFSGRQFSNSRSEMNVSTLELGDSALYLCASSSTGLETQYFGPGTRLLVL.

The V and J genes are TRBV18 and TRBJ1-2; 8 bases are a match to TRBD1. The germline V gene has CDR1 KGHSH and CDR2 LQKENI. Unmatched junction bases numbered 6, after V lost 5 bases and J lost 7 bases. The CDR3 sequence is 13 residues long. CDR3 nucleotide sequence: TGTGCCAGCTCAGCGGACAGGGTCGGTGGCTACACCTTC. Amino acid sequence: CASSADRVGGYTF.

The chain carries TRBV7-2 and TRBJ1-1; tentatively, D is TRBD1 (5 bases). Germline V gene lookup returns CDR1 SGHTA and CDR2 FQGNSA. The CDR3 is 14 residues long. Trimming took 3 bases from V and 4 from J, leaving 12 bases between them. This CDR3 is CASSFSSRGTEAFF. In nucleotides, the CDR3 is TGTGCCAGCAGCTTTAGTTCGAGGGGCACTGAAGCTTTCTTT.

This clonotype was observed many times. The chain links TRBV5-1 to TRBJ1-1; D is ambiguous. From germline, CDR1 is SGHRS and CDR2 YFSETQ. CDR3 length equals 13 residues. V was clipped by 0 bases and J by 3 bases, with 6 bases between them. CDR3 region: CASSLVLDTEAFF. CDR3 coding DNA: TGCGCCAGCAGCTTGGTATTGGACACTGAAGCTTTCTTT.